This T cell receptor (beta chain) was retrieved from a study of CD8 T cells in Susac syndrome. Reverse transcription of roughly 0.5 to 1 ug RNA was carried out with random hexamers. TCRdb reanalysed the immunoSEQ multiplex PCR reads using MiXCR and keeps one entry per CDR3 protein. The sample records roughly 200,000 distinct CDR3 sequences, roughly 94% being singletons. The germline V gene encodes CDR1 MNHEY and CDR2 SMNVEV (reference sequence). Trimming cost V 5 bases and J 0 bases, with 10 bases left between them. The length of the CDR3 is 14 residues. This TCR was recovered from a human donor in good health. The chain employs TRBV27 and TRBJ1-1; D is possibly TRBD1 (5 bases). The sequenced material came from CD4+ T cells from PBMCs. CDR3 sequence reads: CASSRQGLNTEAFF. CDR3 nucleotide sequence: TGTGCCAGCAGTCGGCAGGGTCTGAACACTGAAGCTTTCTTT.